This is a list of T cell receptor beta chains from one sample in a study of OX40 agonist ivuxolimab in advanced cancers. Profiling relied on immunoSEQ multiplex PCR, and the TCRdb table lists in-frame clones only, not all of them. There are more than 45,000 clones in the sample; more than 70% occur only once, and 2% to 3% lies in the top ten. Sample: CD4+ or CD8+ T cells sorted from blood, taken in a trial of the OX40 agonist ivuxolimab. The receptors here all came from an adult with an advanced solid tumor such as melanoma, head and neck, liver or kidney cancer. Each CDR3 is given with its conserved first and last residue. A D gene is named only where the DNA matches it firmly. Expanded clones get a size class; other rows say once, few or many, or leave the size out.

abundance	d_gene	j_gene	v_gene	CDR3aa	CDR3nt
.	.	TRBJ2-7	TRBV7-8	CASSLQGYEQYF	TGTGCCAGCAGCTTACAGGGCTACGAGCAGTACTTC
once	TRBD2	TRBJ2-1	TRBV7-6	CASSLRTSGSLSEQFF	TGTGCCAGCAGCTTACGGACTAGCGGGTCCTTGAGTGAGCAGTTCTTC
.	.	TRBJ2-3	TRBV28	CASITGKASTDTQYF	TGTGCCAGTATCACGGGGAAAGCTAGCACAGATACGCAGTATTTT
.	.	TRBJ2-1	TRBV29-1	CSVEQGNEQFF	TGCAGCGTTGAACAGGGAAATGAGCAGTTCTTC
.	TRBD1	TRBJ2-1	TRBV5-4	CASSFNRGGFNNYNEQFF	TGTGCCAGCAGCTTCAACAGAGGGGGCTTCAACAACTACAATGAGCAGTTCTTC
medium-sized	TRBD2	TRBJ2-1	TRBV10-1	CASSDPAGTRNEQFF	TGCGCCAGCAGTGACCCCGCCGGGACTAGAAATGAGCAGTTCTTC
.	.	TRBJ1-2	TRBV28	CASRKRGLHNYGYTF	TGTGCCAGCAGAAAACGGGGGCTTCACAACTATGGCTACACCTTC
.	TRBD1	TRBJ1-2	TRBV19	CASSIFRGRRNYGYTF	TGTGCCAGTAGTATATTCAGGGGGCGCAGGAACTATGGCTACACCTTC
.	TRBD1	TRBJ2-1	TRBV29-1	CSVDIRGRDEQFF	TGCAGCGTTGATATCAGGGGGCGCGATGAGCAGTTCTTC
.	.	TRBJ2-1	TRBV9	CASSVAGQRGYNEQFF	TGTGCCAGCAGCGTAGCAGGACAGCGGGGTTACAATGAGCAGTTCTTC
.	.	TRBJ2-1	TRBV19	CASSIASLNNEQFF	TGTGCCAGTAGTATAGCCTCACTGAACAATGAGCAGTTCTTC
.	.	TRBJ1-1	TRBV5-1	CASSPRGTGGNTEAFF	TGCGCCAGCAGCCCTCGTGGGACGGGGGGAAACACTGAAGCTTTCTTT
few	.	TRBJ1-5	TRBV6-1	CASSESTGYNQPQHF	TGTGCCAGCAGTGAAAGTACAGGTTACAATCAGCCCCAGCATTTT